This T cell receptor (beta chain) was identified during a study of regulatory T cells in long-lasting Graves disease. The overall study: Positive TSH receptor antibodies alongside over 5 years of antithyroid drugs were what marked Graves' disease as persistent.

The time point: persistent/refractory GD, antithyroid drugs over 5 years with positive TRAb. Scientists built the TCR library using RNA that was extracted from PBMCs. Each of the patients was recruited from an endocrinology department situated in Xi'an, China. According to the study, TCR beta libraries were built with iRepertoire HTBI primers and CDR3-region Arm-PCR. In the study's own analysis: Analysis of the samples identified roughly 62 TRBV and 14 TRBJ segments. TCRdb used MiXCR to reprocess the multiplex PCR reads, holding one entry per CDR3 protein. TCRdb, not the authors, supplied the V and J calls. The table has 400,000 or so distinct CDR3 sequences, 20% seen once. Regarding this clonotype: A read error may explain this, as a much larger clone is one base away. The conserved phenylalanine or tryptophan is not found at the CDR3 terminus, so this likely reflects a read error.

This clonotype was sampled from a female donor with Graves disease. The sample here was peripheral blood mononuclear cells (PBMCs), taken when the disease was refractory, from a patient treated with antithyroid drugs.

CDR3 sequence (DNA): TGTGCCAGCAGCCCTCAGGGAATTGGGTATCAGCCCCAGCATTCT. This encodes CASSPQGIGYQPQHS. The V and J genes are TRBV7-8 and TRBJ1-5; TRBD1 might be the D (5 bases). The germline V gene has CDR1 SGHVS and CDR2 FQNEAQ. The length of the CDR3 is 15 residues. Trimming stripped 5 bases from V and 5 bases from J, with 16 bases between.